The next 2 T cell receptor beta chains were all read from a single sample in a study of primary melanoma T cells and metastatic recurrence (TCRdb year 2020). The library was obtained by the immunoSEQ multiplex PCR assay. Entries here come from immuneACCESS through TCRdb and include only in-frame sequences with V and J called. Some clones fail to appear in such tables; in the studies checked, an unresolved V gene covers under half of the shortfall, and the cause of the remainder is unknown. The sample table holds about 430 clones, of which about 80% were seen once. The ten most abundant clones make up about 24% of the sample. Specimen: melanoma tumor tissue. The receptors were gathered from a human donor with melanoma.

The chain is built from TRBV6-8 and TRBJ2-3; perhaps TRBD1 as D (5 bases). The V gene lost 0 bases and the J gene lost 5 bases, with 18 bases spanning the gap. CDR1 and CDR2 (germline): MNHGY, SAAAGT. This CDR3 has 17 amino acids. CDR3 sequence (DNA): TGTGCCAGCAGTTACTCGAGTTCTAGTCCAGACAGAGATACGCAGTATTTT. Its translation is CASSYSSSSPDRDTQYF.

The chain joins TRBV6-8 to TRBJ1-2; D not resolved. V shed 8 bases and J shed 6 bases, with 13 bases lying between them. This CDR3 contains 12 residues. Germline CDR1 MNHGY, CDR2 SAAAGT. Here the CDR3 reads CASGGRINGYTF. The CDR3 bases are TGTGCCAGCGGCGGACGGATCAATGGCTACACCTTC.